What follows are 9 T cell receptor beta chains derived from one specimen sequenced in a study of Ad26.COV2.S vaccination and SARS-CoV-2 variants. Profiled with immunoSEQ multiplex PCR; TCRdb holds only in-frame clones, not every one. The sample has about 350,000 clones, about 92% seen once. Sequencing used peripheral blood, obtained after recovery from COVID-19. The receptor set was obtained from a human donor who had recovered from COVID-19.

Here the CDR3 DNA reads TGTGCCAGCAGCCCGAAGCCTAACGTCCTGACTTTC. Amino acid sequence: CASSPKPNVLTF. The chain employs TRBV27 and TRBJ2-6, with unresolved D. Germline V CDR1 and CDR2: MNHEY, SMNVEV (reference sequence). CDR3 length: 12 amino acids. Deletions cut 6 bases from V and 10 bases from J, with 10 bases between.

The chain joins TRBV5-4 to TRBJ2-2; 8 nucleotides match TRBD2. V shed 2 bases and J 1 base; nucleotides not matched to a gene: 7. Germline-derived CDR1 and CDR2 are SGHNT and YYREEE (reference sequence). The CDR3 covers 17 residues. This chain's CDR3 is CASSLFGRGVNTGELFF. CDR3 nucleotides: TGTGCCAGCAGCTTATTCGGGCGGGGGGTGAACACCGGGGAGCTGTTTTTT.

The rearrangement links TRBV6-5 to TRBJ2-2; D may be TRBD1 (5 bases). Trimming took 7 bases from V and 2 from J, leaving 11 bases between them. In germline, CDR1 is MNHEY, CDR2 SVGAGI. The CDR3 is 14 amino acids. In DNA, the CDR3 is TGTGCCAGCAAGACAGAGTTAAACACCGGGGAGCTGTTTTTT. Translated, it gives CASKTELNTGELFF.

The chain employs TRBV7-2 and TRBJ2-1; 10 nucleotides match TRBD2. CDR3 length: 15 amino acids. Germline V gene sequence: CDR1 SGHTA, CDR2 FQGNSA. J gave up 4 bases and V 4 bases, and 4 bases lay outside the gene matches. CDR3 sequence: CASSSSGGAYNEQFF. The CDR3 DNA reads as TGTGCCAGCAGCTCTAGCGGGGGCGCTTACAATGAGCAGTTCTTC.

This chain connects TRBV18 to TRBJ1-5; D not resolved. CDR3 size: 14 residues. Germline CDR1 is KGHSH and CDR2 is LQKENI. Trimming took off 2 bases at V and 2 bases at J, with 7 bases between the two ends. The CDR3 region is CASSPWEGNQPQHF. CDR3 coding DNA: TGTGCCAGCTCACCATGGGAGGGCAATCAGCCCCAGCATTTT.

This clone has only one observation. The chain combines TRBV2 with TRBJ2-3, with 10 bases that match TRBD2. CDR1 is SNHLY, CDR2 FYNNEI, per germline. The CDR3 spans 15 residues. The V gene end was trimmed by 9 bases and the J gene end by 6 bases; junction bases not matched to a gene: 12. CDR3: CASEETGTSVDTQYF. The CDR3 DNA sequence: TGTGCCAGTGAGGAAACCGGGACTAGCGTTGATACGCAGTATTTT.

This clone has just one count. The V gene is TRBV2, the J gene TRBJ2-4, with D perhaps TRBD1 or TRBD2 (5 bases each). This CDR3 contains 14 residues. Germline V gene lookup returns CDR1 SNHLY and CDR2 FYNNEI. V dropped 6 bases and J dropped 11 bases, with 20 bases sitting between them. Here the CDR3 reads CASRGPLLDKVQYF. DNA of the CDR3: TGTGCCAGCAGGGGACCGTTGCTAGATAAGGTTCAGTACTTC.

The chain has TRBV7-3 and TRBJ2-3; 7 nucleotides match TRBD1. The length of the CDR3 is 14 residues. The germline V gene has CDR1 SGHTA and CDR2 FQGTGA. Trimming removed 5 bases from V and 2 bases from J; junction bases left unmatched: 4. CDR3 amino acids: CASSQQGNTDTQYF. The CDR3 nucleotides read TGTGCCAGCAGCCAACAGGGGAACACAGATACGCAGTATTTT.

The CDR3 DNA reads as TGCGCCAGCAGCTCAACACTACGAGAGAAAGGCTACACCTTC. It encodes CASSSTLREKGYTF. The chain links TRBV5-1 to TRBJ1-2; the D is unclear. Germline CDR1 reads SGHRS; CDR2 reads YFSETQ. Trimming removed 3 bases from V and 8 bases from J, with 17 bases in between. The CDR3 has 14 residues.